This T cell receptor beta chain comes out of a study of blood T cell repertoires in COVID-19 (TCRdb year 2020). As for the study more broadly: Collaborator samples came from the United States, Italy and Spain and covered acute and convalescent phases of COVID-19. The prospective study material was composed of cDNA or gDNA derived from T cells, B-cell-depleted T cells, or PBMCs. The dataset comprised deeply sampled blood TCRbeta repertoires from subjects exposed to, actively infected with, or recovered from COVID-19. The repertoires were released in a freely available public database meant as a resource for research on the immune response to SARS-CoV-2. The samples were drawn from the first 160 participants of the ongoing ImmuneRACE study and from 950 to 1,500 subjects provided by 6 global collaborators. Sample metadata almost always included a de-identified subject ID, COVID-19 status, age in years and sex. Where HLA class I and class II types were available, the types were taken from metadata supplied by the sample provider, not from assay-based typing.

Notes on this clone: This clone's antigen is unknown. Base qualities are not provided; no much larger clone lies one nucleotide away.

The immunoSEQ Assay, a bias-controlled multiplex PCR, was used to amplify TCRbeta CDR3 regions from genomic DNA. On the study's bioinformatics: The number of nucleated cells in each sample was estimated from the amplification of reference gene primers within the assay. Sequence reads were collapsed and filtered to measure the absolute abundance of every unique TCRbeta CDR3 rearrangement. For each sample, productive Simpson clonality was calculated as the square root of Simpson's diversity index over productive rearrangements. TCRdb holds this immuneACCESS table with in-frame rearrangements only. Some clones are missing; in checked studies, unresolved V genes explain under half, and the rest has no known cause. Clonal size and the V and J genes are those of that table, whereas D and trimming came from the DNA. For this sample the table gives around 480,000 clones, of which around 90% were detected only once. Under 0.85% of the sample is held by the ten biggest clonotypes.

A distance of 8 bases separates the germline ends of V and J, which lose 0 bases and 0 bases respectively. For CDR1 and CDR2, the germline V gene lists MNHEY and SVGAGI. From the cysteine up to the phenylalanine, the CDR3 has a length of 15 residues. Solely the CDR3 DNA is kept, with 45 bases framed from the first base. In the prospective study, participants were roughly 18 to 100 years old, resided in 24 geographic areas of the United States, and were enrolled through a virtual design. To assign participants to cohorts, the prospective study relied on clinical history that participants themselves reported in a screening survey and a study questionnaire. For ImmuneRACE Cohort 3, a participant was defined as recovered based on two consecutive negative NP/OP PCR tests, clearance by a healthcare professional, or resolution of symptoms. Each participant in the prospective study had whole blood, serum and a nasopharyngeal or oropharyngeal swab collected by mobile phlebotomists. Participants in the prospective study had the option to provide additional blood draws and questionnaires over an approximately 2-month period. Prospective study blood samples were shipped either frozen or at room temperature before DNA extraction.

What the study reported, not specific to this receptor: Clinical and demographic metadata were provided uncurated, with the amount varying by source and participant.

The receptor chain draws on TRBV6-5 and TRBJ1-2; the D gene is not confidently resolved. This sequence was found in a woman aged 18-35 years who had recovered from COVID-19. The sample taken for sequencing was PBMCs or T cells enriched from blood (not recorded which). The CDR3 corresponds to CASSYSPTPNYGYTF. At the DNA level, the sequence is TGTGCCAGCAGTTACTCGCCGACTCCTAACTATGGCTACACCTTC.